Here is one TCR beta chain with its context. Its matching antigen is unknown. The data are from a study of chemoradiotherapy in HPV16-positive cancers. From germline, CDR1 is SGHDN and CDR2 FVKESK. Deletions cut 4 bases from V and 8 bases from J, with 22 bases between. CDR3 length: 16 residues. Method: immunoSEQ multiplex PCR; TCRdb's copy keeps in-frame clones and lacks some. The table shows roughly 5,500 clones, with around 70% occurring only once. General study findings and limits: HPV-responsive T-cell expansion during chemoradiotherapy was linked to improved recurrence-free survival in HPV16-positive patients.

V gene TRBV14 combines with J gene TRBJ2-3; tentatively, D is TRBD1 or TRBD2 (5 bases each). Sequenced here: tumor tissue, sampled from a patient who underwent chemoradiotherapy. This clonotype was sampled from a human donor with HPV-associated anogenital cancer. DNA of the CDR3: TGTGCCAGCAGCCCCGTTCCCGGGGCACTATTTGGTACGCAGTATTTT. Translation gives CASSPVPGALFGTQYF. The whole variable domain, filled in from reference TRBV14 and TRBJ2-3, reads EAGVTQFPSHSVIEKGQTVTLRCDPISGHDNLYWYRRVMGKEIKFLLHFVKESKQDESGMPNNRFLAERTGGTYSTLKVQPAELEDSGVYFCASSPVPGALFGTQYFGPGTRLTVL.